The T cell receptor beta chain under discussion was sequenced for a study of T cell changes during pregnancy in multiple sclerosis. Data came from immunoSEQ multiplex PCR; TCRdb stores just in-frame clones and leaves some out. The data show approximately 13,000 clones, 90% seen once. The CDR3 contains 16 residues. Germline V CDR1 and CDR2: KGHSH, LQKENI. V trimming: 2 bases; J trimming: 4 bases; junction bases outside the gene matches: 7. The input for sequencing was CD8+ T cells from peripheral blood mononuclear cells, taken after pregnancy. The chain couples TRBV18 to TRBJ2-1, with 8 bases fitting TRBD2. The receptor was isolated from a female donor in good health, enrolled as a control in a pregnancy study. The CDR3 protein is CASSPGQAGDYNEQFF. The DNA of the CDR3 is TGTGCCAGCTCACCAGGTCAAGCGGGAGATTACAATGAGCAGTTCTTC.